This T cell receptor (beta chain) was captured by sequencing in a study of OX40 agonist ivuxolimab in advanced cancers. Study-wide background: Patients receiving dose escalation had hepatocellular carcinoma, melanoma, renal cell or head and neck cancer. Past anti-PD-1, anti-PD-L1 or anti-CTLA-4 therapy was accepted, and approximately 40% had received some. One hepatocellular carcinoma and a couple of cutaneous melanoma patients partially responded.

Assay used: immunoSEQ multiplex PCR; TCRdb lists only in-frame clones, some missing. The sample consists of about 19,000 clones, approximately 71% of them appearing once. General observations from the study: Some patients without response likewise showed low normalized clonal expansion.

About this clone itself: What it recognizes is unknown.

Per germline, CDR1 SEHNR and CDR2 FQNEAQ (reference sequence). The ends were cut back, 5 bases at V and 2 bases at J, with 13 bases in the middle. There are 14 residues in the CDR3. The source material was CD4+ or CD8+ T cells sorted from blood, sampled in a trial of the OX40 agonist ivuxolimab. The gene calls are TRBV7-9 and TRBJ2-7; D possibly corresponds to TRBD1 (5 bases). The source of this sequence is an adult with an advanced solid tumor such as melanoma, head and neck, liver or kidney cancer. The DNA for the CDR3 is TGTGCCAGCAGCGCAAGACAGCGACCCTACGAGCAGTACTTC. Its translation is CASSARQRPYEQYF.